Sequencing of this T cell receptor (beta chain) was carried out in a study of control samples from healthy donors and cancer patients. Libraries were prepared by immunoSEQ multiplex PCR; TCRdb keeps only in-frame clonotypes and omits some of them. The sample comprises around 180,000 clones, approximately 91% of which are singletons, and approximately 2% rests with the top ten. The clonotype comes from a woman between 40 and 50 years old in good health. Sequencing input: blood.

This CDR3 reads CSVEDSGGNEKLFF. In DNA, the CDR3 is TGCAGCGTTGAAGATTCAGGGGGGAATGAAAAACTGTTTTTT. The chain has TRBV29-1 and TRBJ1-4; 7 positions agree with TRBD1. The CDR3 length is 14 residues. The germline gives CDR1 SQVTM, CDR2 ANQGSEA. Trimming at V came to 0 bases and at J to 5 bases, leaving 3 bases not matched to a gene. Based on the CDR3 plus reference TRBV29-1 and TRBJ1-4, the full variable domain is SAVISQKPSRDICQRGTSLTIQCQVDSQVTMMFWYRQQPGQSLTLIATANQGSEATYESGFVIDKFPISRPNLTFSTLTVSNMSPEDSSIYLCSVEDSGGNEKLFFGSGTQLSVL.